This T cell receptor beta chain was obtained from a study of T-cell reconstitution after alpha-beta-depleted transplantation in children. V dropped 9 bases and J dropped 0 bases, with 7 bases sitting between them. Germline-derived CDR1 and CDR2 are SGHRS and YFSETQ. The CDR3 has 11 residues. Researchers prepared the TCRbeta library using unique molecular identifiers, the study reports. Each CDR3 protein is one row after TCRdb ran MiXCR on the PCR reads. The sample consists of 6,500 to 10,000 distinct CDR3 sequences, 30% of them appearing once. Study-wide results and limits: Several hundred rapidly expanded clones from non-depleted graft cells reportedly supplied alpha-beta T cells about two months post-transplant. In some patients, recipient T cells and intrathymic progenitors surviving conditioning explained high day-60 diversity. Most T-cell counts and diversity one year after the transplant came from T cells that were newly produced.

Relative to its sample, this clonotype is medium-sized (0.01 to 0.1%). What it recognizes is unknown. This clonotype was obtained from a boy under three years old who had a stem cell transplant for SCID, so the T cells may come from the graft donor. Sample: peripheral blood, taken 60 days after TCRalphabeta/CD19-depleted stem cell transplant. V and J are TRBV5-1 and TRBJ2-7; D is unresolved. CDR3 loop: CATRSSYEQYF. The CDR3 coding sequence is TGCGCCACCCGGTCCTCCTACGAGCAGTACTTC.